This T cell receptor beta chain was identified during a study of neurological immune-mediated disorders. This clonotype was seen ten or more times. TCRdb reprocessed the 5' RACE reads with MiXCR, giving one entry per CDR3 protein. This table holds around 78,000 distinct CDR3 sequences, more than 15% found once. The CDR3 loop spans 12 amino acids. V dropped 5 bases and J dropped 5 bases, with 10 bases sitting between them. From germline, CDR1 is SGHKS and CDR2 YYEKEE (reference sequence). The TCR comes from a woman in her forties in good health. The chain joins TRBV5-5 to TRBJ2-5; D unresolved. Sample: PBMCs. The CDR3 DNA sequence: TGTGCCAGCAGTTCGTCCCGGGAGACCCAGTACTTC. This translates into CASSSSRETQYF.